This T cell receptor beta chain came from a study of tumor-infiltrating lymphocytes in primary liver carcinoma. Looked up from germline, CDR1 is SQVTM and CDR2 is ANQGSEA. CDR3 length: 12 residues. A constant-region primer primed TCR beta cDNA synthesis from about 530 ng of total RNA. Three-round nested multiplex PCR performed with slightly modified ARM-PCR produced the TCR beta libraries. It was with TRBV1-TRBV30 forward primers and a C-beta reverse primer that the first two PCR rounds were run, at roughly 11 cycles each. TCRdb re-analysed the multiplex PCR reads in MiXCR, keeping a single row per CDR3 protein. Among some 190,000 distinct CDR3 sequences listed, approximately 86% were seen once. Notes on this clonotype: Antigen specificity is unknown.

Study observations and caveats: Merely about 8-24% of top clones occurred in all five tumor regions.

Co-extraction of both nucleic acids (RNA and DNA) used roughly 19-33 mg of unsorted bulk tissue. Donors were untreated and chronically infected with HBV. The sample taken for sequencing was tumor tissue from primary liver carcinoma. The rearrangement links TRBV29-1 to TRBJ2-3, with D possibly matching TRBD2 (5 bases). This clonotype was sampled from a man between 35 and 55 years old with primary liver carcinoma and hepatitis B virus infection. The CDR3 protein is CIVGGGTDTQYF. Written as DNA, the CDR3 is TGCATCGTGGGCGGAGGTACAGATACGCAGTATTTT.